This T cell receptor (beta chain) comes out of a study of blood T cell repertoires in COVID-19. Study in general: PBMCs, B-cell-depleted T cells, or T cells provided the cDNA or gDNA that made up the material.

In the authors' workflow: From reference gene primer amplification, estimates of nucleated cell counts were derived. This table comes from immunoSEQ multiplex PCR, and its TCRdb copy is limited to in-frame clones, with some not included. That table gives V, J and clone size, and the DNA gave D and trimming. Of more than 35,000 clones in the sample, roughly 71% were seen once. The CDR3 covers 10 residues. V shed 9 bases and J shed 6 bases, with 6 bases lying between them. Per germline, CDR1 LNHDA and CDR2 SQIVND (reference sequence). V usage is TRBV19 and J usage is TRBJ1-5; D remains ambiguous. The sequencing sample was made of peripheral blood. The TCR was taken from an elderly man with acute or convalescent COVID-19. Here the CDR3 DNA reads TGTGCCAGAGAGGGTCAGCCCCAGCATTTT. Amino acids: CAREGQPQHF.